This TCR beta chain originates from a study of vaccination effects on CD4 cells after COVID-19. Some clones are missing from TCRdb's copy, which holds only in-frame ones; the method was immunoSEQ multiplex PCR. The data contain 25,000 to 35,000 clones, roughly 80% of them singletons. The CDR3 extends over 14 amino acids. V trimming: 6 bases; J trimming: 3 bases; junction bases outside the gene matches: 8. CDR1 is LGHNT and CDR2 is FRNRAP in the germline V gene. Antigen-specific CD4+ T cell clonotypes were called by their expansion after viral peptide-pool culture in ViraFEST. Upon completion of about eleven days in culture, CD4+ T cells were isolated. Two doses of either BNT162b2 or mRNA-1273 were given to each participant. According to the study, vaccine recipients showed no prior SARS-CoV-2 infection and negative nucleocapsid antibodies. To note about this clone: Its antigen is currently unknown.

This clonotype was obtained from a human donor who received a COVID-19 vaccine. The V call is TRBV12-5, the J call TRBJ2-7; 7 nucleotides line up with TRBD1. Specimen: CD4+ T cells from PBMCs cultured with HCoV-229E spike peptides, collected after COVID-19 vaccination. In DNA form, the CDR3 reads TGTGCTAGTGGGCAGGGACAGAGGCGCTACGAGCAGTACTTC. Its translation is CASGQGQRRYEQYF. The full variable domain, in which reference TRBV12-5 and TRBJ2-7 provide the parts outside the CDR3, is DARVTQTPRHKVTEMGQEVTMRCQPILGHNTVFWYRQTMMQGLELLAYFRNRAPLDDSGMPKDRFSAEMPDATLATLKIQPSEPRDSAVYFCASGQGQRRYEQYFGPGTRLTVT.